This T cell receptor beta chain originates from a study of T cell changes during pregnancy in multiple sclerosis. CDR1 MNHNS and CDR2 SASEGT come from the germline V gene. The CDR3 is made up of 13 amino acids. V was cut by 5 bases and J by 5 bases, with 11 bases left in between. Assay used: immunoSEQ multiplex PCR; TCRdb lists only in-frame clones, some missing. Among about 89,000 clones listed, around 94% were seen once. The TCR sequence derives from a female donor with multiple sclerosis, enrolled in a pregnancy study. Sequenced here: peripheral blood, sampled in the third trimester of pregnancy. The V gene is TRBV6-1, the J gene TRBJ2-3, with D perhaps matching TRBD1 (6 bases). The CDR3 DNA reads TGTGCCAGCAGTTATCAACAGGGAGATACGCAGTATTTT. Its translation: CASSYQQGDTQYF.